The 23 T cell receptor beta chains below all came from one sample that was sequenced in a study of cytomegalovirus exposure and HLA in healthy donors. In the PCR, 60 Vbeta and 13 Jbeta primers were used. TCRdb keeps only in-frame clones here, not all; method: immunoSEQ multiplex PCR. The table includes fewer than 200,000 clones, roughly 77% detected once. Sequenced material: PBMCs. The receptors originated from a woman aged 18-35 years in good health and CMV-seronegative.

Concerning this clone itself: The junction shows a germline mismatch at one end, possibly a read error. The V and J genes are TRBV7-9 and TRBJ1-4, with D possibly TRBD1 on 5 matching bases. CDR3 length: 15 amino acids. From germline, CDR1 is SEHNR and CDR2 FQNEAQ (reference sequence). The CDR3 DNA is TGTTCCAGCAGCCCGGACACGGTTTCTAATGAAAAACTGTTTTTT. The encoded protein is CSSSPDTVSNEKLFF.

This sequence joins TRBV7-2 and TRBJ2-1, with D possibly being TRBD2 (6 bases). The CDR3 is 14 residues long. The V end was cut by 4 bases, the J end by 6 bases, with 13 bases between. The germline gives CDR1 SGHTA, CDR2 FQGNSA. CDR3 sequence (DNA): TGTGCCAGCAGCTCCTGGGGGGTGGGCAATGAGCAGTTCTTC. Protein: CASSSWGVGNEQFF.

The V and J genes are TRBV6-5 and TRBJ1-4, with D unresolved. Germline lookup yields CDR1 MNHEY and CDR2 SVGAGI. CDR3 size: 13 residues. Between the trimmed V and J ends, which lost 5 bases and 7 bases, there was a span of 11 bases. CDR3 amino acids: CASSRTRGEKLFF. The DNA for the CDR3 is TGTGCCAGCAGTCGTACACGGGGTGAAAAACTGTTTTTT.

The V and J genes are TRBV6-1 and TRBJ2-1; 10 bases align to TRBD1. V lost 7 bases, J lost 7 bases, and 7 bases stayed unmatched. CDR3 length: 14 residues. The germline V gene encodes CDR1 MNHNS and CDR2 SASEGT. The CDR3 bases are TGTGCCAGCATTAACCGGGACAGGGGTAATGAGCAGTTCTTC. It translates to CASINRDRGNEQFF.

The chain combines TRBV6-5 with TRBJ2-7, with 8 bases that match TRBD1. Germline trimming cut 5 bases from V and 4 bases from J; bases unmatched to any gene: 4. The length of the CDR3 is 13 residues. The germline V gene encodes CDR1 MNHEY and CDR2 SVGAGI. The DNA of the CDR3 is TGTGCCAGCAGTAGACAGGGGCCGTACGAGCAGTACTTC. It is translated as CASSRQGPYEQYF.

The chain carries TRBV15 and TRBJ1-1; 7 nucleotides match TRBD1. CDR1 and CDR2 (germline): LNHNV, YYDKDF (reference sequence). The V segment lost 7 bases and the J segment 5 bases; nucleotides outside the gene matches: 7. The CDR3 sequence is 13 residues long. DNA of the CDR3: TGTGCCACCATAGGGGGCCGGAGGACTGAAGCTTTCTTT. Amino acid sequence: CATIGGRRTEAFF.

As concerns this clone: An end of the junction does not agree with germline; a read error may underlie this. The V call is TRBV7-9, the J call TRBJ2-3; 11 bases agree with TRBD2. The length of the CDR3 is 16 residues. From germline, CDR1 is SEHNR and CDR2 FQNEAQ (reference sequence). The CDR3 DNA sequence: TGTTCCAGCAGCTTCGGGACTAGCGGAGGCACAGATACGCAGTATTTT. Its protein product is CSSSFGTSGGTDTQYF.

This clone has only one observation. The chain combines TRBV11-2 with TRBJ2-3; 8 nucleotides line up with TRBD2. V was clipped by 5 bases and J by 0 bases; unmatched bases: 7. This CDR3 spans 16 amino acids. Germline values: CDR1 SGHAT, CDR2 FQNNGV. CDR3 sequence reads: CASSRLASLSTDTQYF. The CDR3 DNA is TGTGCCAGCAGCAGACTAGCGTCACTTAGCACAGATACGCAGTATTTT.

V and J are TRBV19 and TRBJ1-6; D may be TRBD1 (6 bases). The V gene lost 4 bases and the J gene lost 5 bases, with 9 bases spanning the gap. This CDR3 comprises 14 residues. From germline, CDR1 is LNHDA and CDR2 SQIVND (reference sequence). The CDR3 nucleotides are TGTGCCAGTAGTAAGGGACACAATAATTCACCCCTCCACTTT. Protein product: CASSKGHNNSPLHF.

The rearrangement links TRBV4-1 to TRBJ2-7, with TRBD1 matching over 8 bases. J gave up 3 bases and V 3 bases, and 7 bases lay outside the gene matches. This CDR3 is 15 amino acids long. Germline V CDR1 and CDR2: MGHRA, YSYEKL. The CDR3 DNA reads as TGCGCCAGCAGCCAGGGACAGGAGATCAGCTACGAGCAGTACTTC. As protein: CASSQGQEISYEQYF.

The CDR3 sequence is CASSLTTGQGEVNTEAFF. Written as DNA, the CDR3 is TGTGCCAGCTCACTAACCACGGGACAGGGAGAGGTGAACACTGAAGCTTTCTTT. J is TRBJ1-1 and V is TRBV18; 9 bases agree with TRBD1. In germline, CDR1 is KGHSH, CDR2 LQKENI. V trimming: 4 bases; J trimming: 0 bases; junction bases outside the gene matches: 12. The CDR3 has 18 residues.

The sample holds one count of this clone. This rearrangement joins TRBV7-8 to TRBJ2-7, with 7 bases identical to TRBD1. Per the germline V gene, CDR1 is SGHVS and CDR2 is FQNEAQ. CDR3 length: 14 amino acids. V trimming: 2 bases; J trimming: 3 bases; junction bases outside the gene matches: 4. Written as DNA, the CDR3 is TGTGCCAGCAGCTTAAGGGGACAGTACTACGAGCAGTACTTC. Its protein product is CASSLRGQYYEQYF.

The V gene is TRBV5-1, the J gene TRBJ2-5; 7 nucleotides agree with TRBD2. V dropped 3 bases and J dropped 4; count of bases not matched to a gene: 3. From germline, CDR1 is SGHRS and CDR2 YFSETQ. The CDR3 contains 13 residues. CDR3 in amino acids: CASSSGGGETQYF. CDR3 coding DNA: TGCGCCAGCAGCTCGGGGGGTGGAGAGACCCAGTACTTC.

This rearrangement joins TRBV7-9 to TRBJ2-7; 8 nucleotides agree with TRBD1. Germline-derived CDR1 and CDR2 are SEHNR and FQNEAQ (reference sequence). The CDR3 runs 14 residues. With 3 bases clipped from V and 5 bases from J, the junction kept 6 bases outside the gene matches. CDR3 DNA sequence: TGTGCCAGCAGCTTCGGACAGGGATTTAACGAGCAGTACTTC. This sequence encodes CASSFGQGFNEQYF.

This chain uses TRBV9 with TRBJ2-3; 7 positions match TRBD2. Trimming cost V 4 bases and J 4 bases; bases outside gene matches: 18. The CDR3 spans 18 residues. Germline lookup yields CDR1 SGDLS and CDR2 YYNGEE. CDR3 loop: CASSPRGSGSSGADTQYF. The CDR3 coding sequence is TGTGCCAGCAGCCCCCGGGGTAGCGGGTCCTCAGGAGCAGATACGCAGTATTTT.

The genes are TRBV29-1 and TRBJ1-1; D not resolved. The CDR3 runs 12 residues. Trimming took off 1 base at V and 3 bases at J, with 6 bases between the two ends. From germline, CDR1 is SQVTM and CDR2 ANQGSEA. CDR3 coding DNA: TGCAGCGTTGAAGGATCAGACACTGAAGCTTTCTTT. As protein: CSVEGSDTEAFF.

This clone was seen just once. The chain is built from TRBV28 and TRBJ1-5; D is unresolved. The V end lost 1 base, the J end lost 6 bases, and 16 bases lay between the germline ends. This CDR3 has 16 amino acids. The germline V gene has CDR1 MDHEN and CDR2 SYDVKM. DNA of the CDR3: TGTGCCAGCAGTTTATACATGGGAGGGTTAGGTCAGCCCCAGCATTTT. It yields the protein CASSLYMGGLGQPQHF.

The chain recombines TRBV5-1 with TRBJ1-6; possibly TRBD1 for D (5 bases). V lost 0 bases, J lost 1 base, and 17 bases lay in between. Germline CDR1 is SGHRS and CDR2 is YFSETQ. The CDR3 spans 19 residues. This CDR3 is CASSLAQSGFFSYNSPLHF. In DNA, the CDR3 is TGCGCCAGCAGCTTGGCCCAATCAGGGTTTTTTTCCTATAATTCACCCCTCCACTTT.

The rearrangement uses TRBV5-1 and TRBJ1-6; D gene uncertain. The V gene's germline CDR1 is SGHRS and CDR2 YFSETQ. The CDR3 has 17 amino acids. V shed 0 bases and J shed 0 bases, with 10 bases lying between them. CDR3 residues: CASSLAQLSSYNSPLHF. Here the CDR3 DNA reads TGCGCCAGCAGCTTGGCCCAGTTAAGCTCCTATAATTCACCCCTCCACTTT. Full variable domain (missing parts from reference TRBV5-1 and TRBJ1-6): KAGVTQTPRYLIKTRGQQVTLSCSPISGHRSVSWYQQTPGQGLQFLFEYFSETQRNKGNFPGRFSGRQFSNSRSEMNVSTLELGDSALYLCASSLAQLSSYNSPLHFGNGTRLTVT.

V usage is TRBV12-5 and J usage is TRBJ2-7; 13 nucleotides align to TRBD2. The V and J ends lost 2 bases and 5 bases, in that order; junction bases with no gene match: 12. Germline values: CDR1 LGHNT, CDR2 FRNRAP. The CDR3 is 18 amino acids. The CDR3 reads CASGLTELLAGGPHEQYF. The CDR3 coding sequence is TGTGCTAGTGGTTTGACCGAATTACTAGCGGGGGGGCCCCACGAGCAGTACTTC.

The chain combines TRBV6-1 with TRBJ2-3; 9 bases align to TRBD1. The junction had 1 base not matched to a gene; V was cut back by 4 bases and J by 2 bases. The CDR3 covers 14 residues. CDR1 is MNHNS and CDR2 is SASEGT in the germline V gene. In DNA, the CDR3 is TGTGCCAGCAGTGGGACAGGGGCCACAGATACGCAGTATTTT. This sequence encodes CASSGTGATDTQYF.

The chain has TRBV7-9 and TRBJ1-5; D may be TRBD1 (5 bases). The CDR3 runs to 14 residues. V dropped 5 bases and J dropped 9 bases, with 17 bases sitting between them. The germline CDR1 and CDR2 sequences are SEHNR and FQNEAQ (reference sequence). The CDR3 loop is CASSEEGAGPPQHF. Here the CDR3 DNA reads TGTGCCAGCAGCGAGGAAGGGGCAGGTCCGCCCCAGCATTTT.

Here the CDR3 DNA reads TGTGCCATCAGGGACAGGGGTAATGAAAAACTGTTTTTT. It specifies CAIRDRGNEKLFF. The rearrangement links TRBV10-3 to TRBJ1-4, with 9 bases aligning to TRBD1. The CDR3 is made up of 13 amino acids. J gave up 4 bases and V 6 bases, and 0 bases lay outside the gene matches. CDR1 and CDR2 (germline): ENHRY, SYGVKD.